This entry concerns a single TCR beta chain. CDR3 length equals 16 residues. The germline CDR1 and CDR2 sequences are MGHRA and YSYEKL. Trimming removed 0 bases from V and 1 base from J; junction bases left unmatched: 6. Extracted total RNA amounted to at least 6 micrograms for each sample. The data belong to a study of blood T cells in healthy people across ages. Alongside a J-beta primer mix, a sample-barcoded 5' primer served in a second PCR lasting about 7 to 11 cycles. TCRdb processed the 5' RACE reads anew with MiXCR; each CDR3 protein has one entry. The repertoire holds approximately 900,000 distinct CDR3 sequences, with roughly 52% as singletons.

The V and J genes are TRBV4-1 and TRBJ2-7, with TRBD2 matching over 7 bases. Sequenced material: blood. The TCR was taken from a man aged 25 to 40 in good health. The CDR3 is CASSQDQTAGSYEQYF. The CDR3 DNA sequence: TGCGCCAGCAGCCAAGATCAGACAGCGGGGTCCTACGAGCAGTACTTC.